At least ten counts were recorded for the clone carrying this TCR beta chain. V was shortened by 0 bases and J by 7 bases, with 10 bases between the two germline ends. Germline assignment: CDR1 LNHNV and CDR2 YYDKDF (reference sequence). CDR3 length: 15 amino acids. MiXCR, applied by TCRdb to the RT-PCR reads, yields one record per CDR3 protein. The sample yields hundreds of thousands of distinct CDR3 sequences, approximately 14% seen once. The receptor was isolated from a female donor in good health, serving as a healthy control. This chain links TRBV15 with TRBJ1-6; the D gene is possibly TRBD1 (6 bases). Sequenced material: memory CD4+ T cells from blood. DNA of the CDR3: TGTGCCACCAGCAGAGAAGGCAGGGGAAATTCACCCCTCCACTTT. This translates into CATSREGRGNSPLHF.